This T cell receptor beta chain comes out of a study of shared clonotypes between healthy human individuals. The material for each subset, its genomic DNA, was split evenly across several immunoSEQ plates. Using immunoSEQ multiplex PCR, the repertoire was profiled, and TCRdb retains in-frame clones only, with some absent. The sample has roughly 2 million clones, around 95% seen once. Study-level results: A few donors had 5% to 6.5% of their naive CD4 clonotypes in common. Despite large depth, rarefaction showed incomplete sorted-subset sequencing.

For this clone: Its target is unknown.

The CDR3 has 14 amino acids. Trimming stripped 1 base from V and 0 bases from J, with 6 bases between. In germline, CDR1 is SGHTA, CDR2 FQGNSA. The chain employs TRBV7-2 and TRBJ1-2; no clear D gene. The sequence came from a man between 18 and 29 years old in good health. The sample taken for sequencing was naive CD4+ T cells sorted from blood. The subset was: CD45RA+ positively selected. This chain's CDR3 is CASSLDSSNYGYTF. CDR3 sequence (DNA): TGTGCCAGCAGCTTAGACAGCTCTAACTATGGCTACACCTTC.